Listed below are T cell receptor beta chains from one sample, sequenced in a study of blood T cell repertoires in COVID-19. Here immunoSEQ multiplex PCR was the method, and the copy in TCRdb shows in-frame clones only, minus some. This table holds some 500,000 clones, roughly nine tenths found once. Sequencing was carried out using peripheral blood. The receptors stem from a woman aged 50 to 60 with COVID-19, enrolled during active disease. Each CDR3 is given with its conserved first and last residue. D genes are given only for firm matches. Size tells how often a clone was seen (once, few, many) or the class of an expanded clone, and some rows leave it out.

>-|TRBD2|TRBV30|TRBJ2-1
TGTGCCTGGAAACGGGGGGGGAACAATGAGCAGTTCTTC
CAWKRGGNNEQFF
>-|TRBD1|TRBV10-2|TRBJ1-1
TGCGCCAGTAAAAAGTCAGGGGGCCACACTGAAGCTTTCTTT
CASKKSGGHTEAFF
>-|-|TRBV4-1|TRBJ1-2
TGCGCCAGCAGACCTTGGGGGGGGCGCTATGGCTACACCTTC
CASRPWGGRYGYTF
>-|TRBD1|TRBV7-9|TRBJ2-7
TGTGCCAGCAGCCGGACCGGGACAGGGGTACACGAGCAGTACTTC
CASSRTGTGVHEQYF
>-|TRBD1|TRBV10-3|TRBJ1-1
TGTGCCATCAGACAGGGGGCTGGCACTGAAGCTTTCTTT
CAIRQGAGTEAFF
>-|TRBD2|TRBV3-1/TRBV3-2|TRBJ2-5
TGTGCCAGCAGCCCTATAGCGGGGGGCCCTCGGGGGACCCAGTACTTC
CASSPIAGGPRGTQYF
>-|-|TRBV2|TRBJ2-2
TGTGCCAGCAGACAAAAAGGAGGGCCGGGCACCGGGGAGCTGTTTTTT
CASRQKGGPGTGELFF
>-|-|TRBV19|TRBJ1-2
TGTGCCAGTAGTATTGGGCCCTATGGCTACACCTTC
CASSIGPYGYTF
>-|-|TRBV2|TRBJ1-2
TGTGCCAGTAGGGGGGGGGATGGCGGTGGCTACACCTTC
CASRGGDGGGYTF
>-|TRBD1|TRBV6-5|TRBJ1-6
TGTGCCAGCAGTTCCGGGACAGCGATCTTAAATTCACCCCTCCACTTT
CASSSGTAILNSPLHF
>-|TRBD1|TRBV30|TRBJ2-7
TGTGCCTGGAGACGACAGGGGAGGAACGAGCAGTACTTC
CAWRRQGRNEQYF
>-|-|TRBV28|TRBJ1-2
TGTGCCAGCAGTTTTTGGGAGGCCCACTATGGCTACACCTTC
CASSFWEAHYGYTF
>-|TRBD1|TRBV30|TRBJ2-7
TGTGCCTGGCAGGGGGCGCCGGGGGAGCAGTACTTC
CAWQGAPGEQYF
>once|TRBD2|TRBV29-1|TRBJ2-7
TGCAGCGTCCCGGGACTAGCGCACGAGCAGTACTTC
CSVPGLAHEQYF
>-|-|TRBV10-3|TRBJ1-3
TGTGCCATCAGTGAGTCGACAGTAGCTGGAAACACCATATATTTT
CAISESTVAGNTIYF
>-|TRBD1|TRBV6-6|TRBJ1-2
TGTGCCAGCAGTTGGGCAGGGGGCAATGGCTACACCTTC
CASSWAGGNGYTF
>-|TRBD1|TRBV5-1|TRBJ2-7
TGCGCCAGCAGCCCTCGACTAACAGGGGACGAGCAGTACTTC
CASSPRLTGDEQYF
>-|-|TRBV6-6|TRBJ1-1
TGTGCCAGCTCTCCGTTGAACACTGAAGCTTTCTTT
CASSPLNTEAFF
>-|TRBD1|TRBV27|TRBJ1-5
TGTGCCAGCAGTTTAACCGGACAGGTCAATCAGCCCCAGCATTTT
CASSLTGQVNQPQHF
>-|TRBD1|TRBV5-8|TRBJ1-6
TGTGCCAGCAGTTTTCAGGGGGCTCTTTCACCCCTCCACTTT
CASSFQGALSPLHF
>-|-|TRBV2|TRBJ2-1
TGTGCCAGCAGACCTCAGGGTACTGTGAACAATGAGCAGTTCTTC
CASRPQGTVNNEQFF
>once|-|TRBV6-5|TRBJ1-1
TGTGCCAGCAGTTACTCGGGCCGCGAGACTGAAGCTTTCTTT
CASSYSGRETEAFF
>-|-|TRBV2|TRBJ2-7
TGTGCCAGCAGGAACAGTGGTTCCCGGTACGAGCAGTACTTC
CASRNSGSRYEQYF
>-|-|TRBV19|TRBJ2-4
TGTGCCAGTAGGGACAGCCAGGGCATTCAGTACTTC
CASRDSQGIQYF
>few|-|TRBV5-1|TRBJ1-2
TGCGCCAGCAGCTTCTCCGGGGGATCTGGCTACACCTTC
CASSFSGGSGYTF
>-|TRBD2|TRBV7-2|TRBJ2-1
TGTGCCAGCAGCTTAGCGGGACTAGCAGGGCAGTTCTTC
CASSLAGLAGQFF
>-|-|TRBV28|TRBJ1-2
TGTGCCAGCAGCTCCGGACATCTAGATGGCTACACCTTC
CASSSGHLDGYTF
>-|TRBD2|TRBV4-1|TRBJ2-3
TGCGCCAGCAGCCGGACTAGCGTACTAGATACGCAGTATTTT
CASSRTSVLDTQYF
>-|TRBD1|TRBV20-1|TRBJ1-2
TGCAGTGCTAGTGGGACAGGGAGTAACTATGGCTACACCTTC
CSASGTGSNYGYTF
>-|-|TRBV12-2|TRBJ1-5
TGTGCAAGTCGCTTTCAGGGCCCTAGCAATCAGCCCCAGCATTTT
CASRFQGPSNQPQHF
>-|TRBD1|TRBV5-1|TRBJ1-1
TGCGCCAGCAGCTTGGAAGGACAGGGGGCTGAAGCTTTCTTT
CASSLEGQGAEAFF
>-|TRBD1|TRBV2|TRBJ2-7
TGTGCCAGCAGTGGCGCCGGGACAGGGTCCTACGAGCAGTACTTC
CASSGAGTGSYEQYF
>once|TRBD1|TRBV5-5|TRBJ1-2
TGTGCCAGCAGCTTGGACGGGACAGGTCACCTTGGGCATGGCTACACCTTC
CASSLDGTGHLGHGYTF